The 4 T cell receptor beta chains below come from one sample, sequenced in a study of shared clonotypes between healthy human individuals. Assay used: immunoSEQ multiplex PCR; TCRdb lists only in-frame clones, some missing. The table shows about 2.1 million clones, with about 93% occurring only once. Naive CD8 cells were CD45RO-negative, positively selected for CCR7, excluding terminally differentiated effector memory CD45RA+ cells. The specimen was naive CD8+ T cells from PBMCs. These receptors were obtained from a man aged 18-30 years in good health. Some clones in this sample may be carry-over from other donors' samples.

The chain has TRBV28 and TRBJ2-7; D could derive from TRBD1 or TRBD2 (5 bases each). The CDR3 extends over 15 amino acids. V lost 1 base to trimming and J lost 0 bases, with 10 bases between them. Germline lookup yields CDR1 MDHEN and CDR2 SYDVKM. For the CDR3, the DNA is TGTGCCAGCAGTTTATCCGGGACCCGCTCCTACGAGCAGTACTTC. This translates into CASSLSGTRSYEQYF.

The chain recombines TRBV15 with TRBJ2-5; 7 bases agree with TRBD2. From germline, CDR1 is LNHNV and CDR2 YYDKDF (reference sequence). V lost 4 bases to trimming and J lost 4 bases; unmatched junction nucleotides: 9. The CDR3 consists of 15 residues. The CDR3 spells CATSMAGGGAETQYF. In DNA form, the CDR3 reads TGTGCCACCAGCATGGCTGGGGGAGGGGCAGAGACCCAGTACTTC.

This chain uses TRBV7-8 with TRBJ2-7; D is ambiguous. The germline gives CDR1 SGHVS, CDR2 FQNEAQ. Trimming took off 3 bases at V and 6 bases at J, with 12 bases between the two ends. The CDR3 has 13 residues. CDR3 nucleotide sequence: TGTGCCAGCAGCTTTTTTCCCGCTGGCGAGCAGTACTTC. Its translation: CASSFFPAGEQYF.

Remarks on this clone: The sample holds other DNA sequences that translate to the same CDR3. The genes are TRBV27 and TRBJ2-7; possible D gene TRBD1, 6 bases. Germline V gene sequence: CDR1 MNHEY, CDR2 SMNVEV (reference sequence). Trimming removed 2 bases from V and 4 bases from J, with 12 bases in between. The CDR3 covers 14 residues. CDR3: CASSLGRGPYEQYF. The CDR3, as DNA: TGTGCCAGCAGTTTAGGCAGGGGACCATACGAGCAGTACTTC.